This is a list of T cell receptor beta chains from one sample in a study of T cell responses to AZD1222 COVID-19 vaccine. Data came from immunoSEQ multiplex PCR; TCRdb stores just in-frame clones and leaves some out. The table has about 140,000 clones, approximately 92% seen once; the top ten hold around 3.3%. The sample was peripheral blood, taken 28 days after the second AZD1222 dose. These receptors came from an adult who received the AZD1222 COVID-19 vaccine. The CDR3 runs from the conserved cysteine through the conserved F or W.

V: TRBV19
J: TRBJ1-1
CDR3: CASSIGQGPIRNTEAFF

V: TRBV28
J: TRBJ2-7
CDR3: CASGLAGSPAYEQYF

V: TRBV28
J: TRBJ1-5
CDR3: CASTLGAGGFFNQPQHF

V: TRBV18
J: TRBJ1-4
CDR3: CASSPAGKEKLFF

V: TRBV6-1
J: TRBJ1-1
CDR3: CASSPTRSNTEAFF

V: TRBV7-2
J: TRBJ2-4
CDR3: CASSPQGGMAKNIQYF

V: TRBV4-3
J: TRBJ1-1
CDR3: CASRTDGNTEAFF

V: TRBV3-1/TRBV3-2
J: TRBJ2-3
CDR3: CASSVTSGSTDTQYF

V: TRBV29-1
J: TRBJ1-5
CDR3: CSVDRDGQPQHF

V: TRBV7-2
J: TRBJ1-4
CDR3: CASSPSWGRRTNEKLFF

V: TRBV27
J: TRBJ1-5
CDR3: CASSETGVNQPQHF

V: TRBV28
J: TRBJ2-7
CDR3: CASSGGLGLAGGYEQYF

V: TRBV11-2
J: TRBJ1-2
CDR3: CASSPRLESRNYGYTF

V: TRBV2
J: TRBJ2-2
CDR3: CASSDRRRSPGELFF

V: TRBV12-3/TRBV12-4
J: TRBJ1-4
CDR3: CASSFGPEEKLFF

V: TRBV6-2/TRBV6-3
J: TRBJ2-7
CDR3: CASSYSLYYEQYF

V: TRBV29-1
J: TRBJ1-2
CDR3: CSVRTGINYGYTF

V: TRBV19
J: TRBJ1-2
CDR3: CASSKDRERIDGYTF

V: TRBV7-3
J: TRBJ2-3
CDR3: CASSLQAGETDTQYF

V: TRBV2
J: TRBJ1-1
CDR3: CASRGIHSGTEAFF

V: TRBV5-1
J: TRBJ2-1
CDR3: CASSLGYGGRAIRDEQFF

V: TRBV4-2
J: TRBJ2-5
CDR3: CASSQEVSETQYF

V: TRBV30
J: TRBJ1-5
CDR3: CAWSNRGASNQPQHF

V: TRBV19
J: TRBJ1-2
CDR3: CASSTPGGGDYGYTF

V: TRBV7-9
J: TRBJ1-2
CDR3: CASSLGSGGRGYTF

V: TRBV5-1
J: TRBJ2-3
CDR3: CASSLGGGTTDTQYF

V: TRBV4-1
J: TRBJ1-2
CDR3: CASSQAGRGKGYGYTF

V: TRBV6-5
J: TRBJ1-1
CDR3: CASSPRALNTEAFF

V: TRBV29-1
J: TRBJ1-1
CDR3: CSCRRGPTNTEAFF

V: TRBV7-5
J: TRBJ2-3
CDR3: CARSLVMCGGSSSTDTQYF

V: TRBV5-4
J: TRBJ2-1
CDR3: CASSPELAPNNEQFF

V: TRBV3-1/TRBV3-2
J: TRBJ2-3
CDR3: CASSLDRGALGDTQYF

V: TRBV27
J: TRBJ2-2
CDR3: CASSLRGQGYTGELFF

V: TRBV13
J: TRBJ1-2
CDR3: CASSLGHAANYGYTF

V: TRBV27
J: TRBJ1-2
CDR3: CASSLFRLGGLDGYTF

V: TRBV9
J: TRBJ2-7
CDR3: CASSVPGTSGRSEQYF

V: TRBV3-1/TRBV3-2
J: TRBJ1-1
CDR3: CASSQGTAANTEAFF

V: TRBV28
J: TRBJ1-1
CDR3: CASSPGGMNTEAFF

V: TRBV2
J: TRBJ2-7
CDR3: CASSNGGEDEQYF

V: TRBV6-5
J: TRBJ1-5
CDR3: CASTLESNQPQHF

V: TRBV15
J: TRBJ2-7
CDR3: CATSREGQGFKDEQYF

V: TRBV24-1
J: TRBJ1-5
CDR3: CATSETGDTQPQHF

V: TRBV2
J: TRBJ1-3
CDR3: CASSGRQPSGNTIYF

V: TRBV19
J: TRBJ1-6
CDR3: CASSPRQGVRGSPLHF

V: TRBV14
J: TRBJ1-4
CDR3: CASSGLQGEKLFF

V: TRBV6-5
J: TRBJ2-5
CDR3: CASSRTGGGETQYF

V: TRBV30
J: TRBJ2-1
CDR3: CAWSLGRASSNEQFF

V: TRBV3-1/TRBV3-2
J: TRBJ2-5
CDR3: CASSQDPGGPETQYF

V: TRBV28
J: TRBJ2-4
CDR3: CASGGGVDKNIQYF

V: TRBV7-9
J: TRBJ2-1
CDR3: CASSLESSGATYNEQFF

V: TRBV12-3/TRBV12-4
J: TRBJ1-4
CDR3: CASSFSEKLFF

V: TRBV28
J: TRBJ1-2
CDR3: CASRYGQEVAYGYTF

V: TRBV7-9
J: TRBJ2-3
CDR3: CASSFPRQGAGDTQYF

V: TRBV19
J: TRBJ1-2
CDR3: CASSILQGANYGYTF

V: TRBV7-8
J: TRBJ2-7
CDR3: CASSIRGLDREQYF

V: TRBV7-2
J: TRBJ2-3
CDR3: CASTSSRPDADTQYF

V: TRBV7-9
J: TRBJ2-1
CDR3: CASSFPPPMAGSSYNEQFF